This T cell receptor beta chain was identified during a study of spatial heterogeneity in lung cancer. The sample's time point: sample taken at primary tumor resection. 55 to 80 TRACERx patients with early, untreated non-small cell lung cancer donated samples. Unsorted whole RNA of tumor, nontumor lung or frozen PBMC was sequenced. TCR cDNA molecules were tagged individually, and each one carried a unique molecular identifier. TCRdb processed the 5' RACE reads anew with MiXCR; each CDR3 protein has one entry. Of tens of thousands of distinct CDR3 sequences listed, approximately 8% are singletons. From germline, CDR1 is SGHTA and CDR2 FQGTGA. CDR3 length equals 13 residues. Trimming removed 10 bases from V and 1 base from J, with 10 bases in between. Study findings and constraints: Relative to follow-up, resection was when ubiquitous expanded tumor TCRs appeared more in blood.

Ten or more counts support this clonotype. What it binds is unknown. The sequence came from a male donor with early-stage non-small cell lung cancer. J is TRBJ2-2 and V is TRBV7-3; D remains unclear. This specimen consisted of PBMCs, obtained at surgery. CDR3 sequence reads: CATTEMNTGELFF. The CDR3 bases are TGTGCCACCACGGAGATGAACACCGGGGAGCTGTTTTTT.